The 18 T cell receptor beta chains below all came from one sample that was sequenced in a study of blood T cell repertoires in COVID-19. Assay used: immunoSEQ multiplex PCR; TCRdb lists only in-frame clones, some missing. The sample contains a few hundred thousand clones, about 88% of which appear only once. Sequenced sample: PBMCs or T cells enriched from blood (not recorded which). Receptors were obtained from a woman between 45 and 60 years old who had been exposed to COVID-19.

The genes are TRBV18 and TRBJ1-5; 7 nucleotides match TRBD1. Germline CDR1 reads KGHSH; CDR2 reads LQKENI. V trimming: 2 bases; J trimming: 6 bases; junction bases outside the gene matches: 1. The CDR3 covers 13 residues. The CDR3 is CASSPTGVQPQHF. The CDR3 DNA sequence: TGTGCCAGCTCACCAACAGGGGTTCAGCCCCAGCATTTT.

This clone was picked up a small number of times. The chain uses TRBV21-1 and TRBJ1-2. TRBV21-1 is labeled a pseudogene. The CDR3 totals 14 residues. CDR3: CASSQTDSNYGYTF. CDR3 bases: TGTGCCAGCAGCCAAACGGACTCCAACTATGGCTACACCTTC.

This clone was picked up one time. CDR3: CASSHTPSSGSHYEQYF. Here the CDR3 DNA reads TGCGCCAGCAGTCATACACCCTCTAGCGGGAGCCACTACGAGCAGTACTTC. The J gene is TRBJ2-7, the V gene TRBV10-2; 10 bases match TRBD2. Germline CDR1 reads WSHSY; CDR2 reads SAAADI. The CDR3 is made up of 17 amino acids. Losses at the gene ends were 5 bases for V and 3 bases for J; bases not matched to a gene: 13.

V usage is TRBV20-1 and J usage is TRBJ1-1; maybe TRBD1 (6 bases). V was clipped by 8 bases and J by 11 bases, with 18 bases between them. Per the germline V gene, CDR1 is DFQATT and CDR2 is SNEGSKA (reference sequence). The CDR3 is 11 residues long. CDR3 protein: CSLRHQGTAFF. CDR3 coding DNA: TGCAGTTTGAGGCACCAGGGGACGGCTTTCTTT.

J is TRBJ1-2 and V is TRBV6-5; unclear D gene. Germline lookup yields CDR1 MNHEY and CDR2 SVGAGI. The CDR3 length is 16 residues. Trimming pared 0 bases from V and 3 bases from J, leaving 14 bases between. The CDR3 DNA sequence: TGTGCCAGCAGTTACTCGATATCGGGGAGGGACTATGGCTACACCTTC. Residues: CASSYSISGRDYGYTF.

V usage is TRBV7-2 and J usage is TRBJ2-6, with TRBD1 matching over 9 bases. This CDR3 has 17 amino acids. J was trimmed by 2 bases and V by 5 bases; bases with no gene match: 7. The germline V gene encodes CDR1 SGHTA and CDR2 FQGNSA. The DNA for the CDR3 is TGTGCCAGCAGCCCGGGGACAGGGATTCCTGGGGCCAACGTCCTGACTTTC. This encodes CASSPGTGIPGANVLTF. The whole variable domain, remainder taken from reference TRBV7-2 and TRBJ2-6, is GAGVSQSPSNKVTEKGKDVELRCDPISGHTALYWYRQSLGQGLEFLIYFQGNSAPDKSGLPSDRFSAERTGGSVSTLTIQRTQQEDSAVYLCASSPGTGIPGANVLTFGAGSRLTVL.

In this sample, this clone turned up once. The rearrangement links TRBV28 to TRBJ1-2, with 9 positions matching TRBD1. Trimming took 6 bases from V and 5 from J; bases not matched to a gene: 10. The CDR3 runs 15 residues. CDR1 MDHEN and CDR2 SYDVKM come from the germline V gene. This CDR3 is CASSPSGTGRYGYTF. The CDR3, as DNA: TGTGCCAGCAGCCCCTCGGGGACAGGGAGATATGGCTACACCTTC.

This clone was counted between two and nine times. The rearrangement joins TRBV27 to TRBJ1-2; D uncertain. The CDR3 totals 15 residues. Germline CDR1 is MNHEY and CDR2 is SMNVEV (reference sequence). Between the trimmed V and J ends, which lost 3 bases and 1 base, there was a span of 12 bases. The DNA for the CDR3 is TGTGCCAGCAGTTTCACGCGAGGCGGTAACTATGGCTACACCTTC. Encoded protein: CASSFTRGGNYGYTF.

The rearrangement uses TRBV10-2 and TRBJ1-1; perhaps TRBD1 as D (6 bases). Germline CDR1 and CDR2: WSHSY and SAAADI. Trimming shortened V by 3 bases and J by 1 base, and 15 bases separated the two germline ends. The CDR3 loop spans 16 amino acids. The CDR3 here is CASSDPRGYKNTEAFF. CDR3 coding DNA: TGCGCCAGCAGTGACCCGAGGGGGTACAAGAACACTGAAGCTTTCTTT.

The chain has TRBV6-5 and TRBJ2-7; D is possibly TRBD1 (5 bases). The germline CDR1 and CDR2 sequences are MNHEY and SVGAGI. V was clipped by 6 bases and J by 6 bases, with 18 bases between them. This CDR3 comprises 14 residues. The CDR3 protein is CASRTAGPGGEQYF. In DNA, the CDR3 is TGTGCCAGCAGGACAGCCGGACCTGGCGGCGAGCAGTACTTC.

The rearrangement uses TRBV7-5 and TRBJ1-1. TRBV7-5 is given as a pseudogene. The CDR3 contains 11 residues. This CDR3 is CASKANTEAFF. In nucleotides, the CDR3 is TGTGCCAGTAAAGCCAACACTGAAGCTTTCTTT.

The rearrangement uses TRBV7-2 and TRBJ2-1, with D possibly matching TRBD1 (8 bases). The CDR3 has 12 residues. Looked up from germline, CDR1 is SGHTA and CDR2 is FQGNSA. With 5 bases removed from V and 9 bases from J, the gap between germline ends came to 11 bases. The CDR3: CASSHRGGEQFF. The DNA for the CDR3 is TGTGCCAGCAGCCACAGGGGGGGTGAGCAGTTCTTC.

The gene calls are TRBV6-5 and TRBJ1-3, with D possibly matching TRBD1 (6 bases). The CDR3 totals 14 residues. V lost 7 bases and J 0 bases, leaving 10 bases between the germline ends. The germline V gene encodes CDR1 MNHEY and CDR2 SVGAGI. The DNA for the CDR3 is TGTGCCAGCATTTCGACAGGCTCTGGAAACACCATATATTTT. This translates into CASISTGSGNTIYF.

This clone was recorded a few times. The CDR3: CASSGLLAGDTGELFF. CDR3 sequence (DNA): TGTGCCAGCAGTGGACTCCTAGCGGGGGACACCGGGGAGCTGTTTTTT. The chain couples TRBV2 to TRBJ2-2, with 10 bases aligning to TRBD2. The germline CDR1 and CDR2 sequences are SNHLY and FYNNEI. CDR3 size: 16 residues. Trimming removed 4 bases from V and 3 bases from J; junction bases left unmatched: 5. Looking up the rest from reference TRBV2 and TRBJ2-2 gives the full variable domain: EPEVTQTPSHQVTQMGQEVILRCVPISNHLYFYWYRQILGQKVEFLVSFYNNEISEKSEIFDDQFSVERPDGSNFTLKIRSTKLEDSAMYFCASSGLLAGDTGELFFGEGSRLTVL.

The chain combines TRBV11-2 with TRBJ2-5, with 10 bases fitting TRBD2. The CDR3 is 16 amino acids. Germline V gene data show CDR1 as SGHAT and CDR2 as FQNNGV. The junction had 10 bases not matched to a gene; V was cut back by 4 bases and J by 5 bases. The CDR3 coding sequence is TGTGCCAGCAGCTCTCTACTAGCGGGGTTGAAGGAGACCCAGTACTTC. Translating it yields CASSSLLAGLKETQYF. The full variable domain, in which reference TRBV11-2 and TRBJ2-5 provide the parts outside the CDR3, is EAGVAQSPRYKIIEKRQSVAFWCNPISGHATLYWYQQILGQGPKLLIQFQNNGVVDDSQLPKDRFSAERLKGVDSTLKIQPAKLEDSAVYLCASSSLLAGLKETQYFGPGTRLLVL.

J is TRBJ2-5 and V is TRBV28, with 10 bases matching TRBD2. Looked up from germline, CDR1 is MDHEN and CDR2 is SYDVKM. V lost 3 bases to trimming and J lost 5 bases; unmatched junction nucleotides: 21. The CDR3 runs 20 residues. Here the CDR3 reads CASSFFRRLAGVFGFETQYF. The CDR3 nucleotides are TGTGCCAGCAGTTTTTTCCGGCGGCTAGCGGGGGTTTTCGGGTTTGAGACCCAGTACTTC. Based on the CDR3 plus reference TRBV28 and TRBJ2-5, the full variable domain is DVKVTQSSRYLVKRTGEKVFLECVQDMDHENMFWYRQDPGLGLRLIYFSYDVKMKEKGDIPEGYSVSREKKERFSLILESASTNQTSMYLCASSFFRRLAGVFGFETQYFGPGTRLLVL.

The rearrangement links TRBV7-9 to TRBJ2-7; TRBD2 matches 8 bases. There are 18 residues in the CDR3. Germline assignment: CDR1 SEHNR and CDR2 FQNEAQ (reference sequence). V gave up 3 bases and J gave up 7 bases; unmatched junction bases: 20. This CDR3 reads CASSLAVSWSGGPGEQYF. As DNA, the CDR3 is TGTGCCAGCAGCTTGGCCGTCTCGTGGAGCGGGGGCCCGGGAGAGCAGTACTTC.

The chain joins TRBV5-1 to TRBJ2-6; tentative D call: TRBD1 (7 bases). The germline V gene has CDR1 SGHRS and CDR2 YFSETQ. The V and J ends lost 1 base and 0 bases respectively, with 11 bases between them. This CDR3 region has 17 residues. CDR3: CASSLQGGRSGANVLTF. CDR3 in DNA: TGCGCCAGCAGCTTGCAGGGGGGACGCTCTGGGGCCAACGTCCTGACTTTC.